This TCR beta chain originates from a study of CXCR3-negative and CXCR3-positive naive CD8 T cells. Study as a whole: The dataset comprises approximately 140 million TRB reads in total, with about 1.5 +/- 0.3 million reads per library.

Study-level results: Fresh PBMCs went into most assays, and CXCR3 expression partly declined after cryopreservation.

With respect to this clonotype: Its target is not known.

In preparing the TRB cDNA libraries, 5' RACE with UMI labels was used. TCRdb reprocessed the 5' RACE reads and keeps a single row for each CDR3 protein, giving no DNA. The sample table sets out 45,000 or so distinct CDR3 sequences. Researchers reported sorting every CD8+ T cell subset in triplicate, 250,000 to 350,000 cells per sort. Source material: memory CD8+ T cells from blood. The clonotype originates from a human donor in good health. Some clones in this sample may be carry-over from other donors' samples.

The CDR3 region is CASSDSDLNEQFF. The chain employs TRBV6-4 and TRBJ2-1. The CDR3 loop spans 13 amino acids. The germline CDR1 and CDR2 sequences are MRHNA and SNTAGT.